Presented here are 9 T cell receptor beta chains from one specimen sequenced in a study of vaccination and CD4 T cells after COVID-19. Treatment specified: roughly ten-day PBMC culture with coronavirus spike peptide pools or control peptides (ViraFEST assay). No antigen has been identified for these receptors. Scientists ran DNA taken from cultured CD4+ T cells through the Oncomine TCR Beta short-read assay for sequencing. TCRdb analysed the PCR reads with MiXCR anew, one entry per CDR3 protein. In the table there are about 9,800 distinct CDR3 sequences, about half of which are singletons. The sequenced sample was CD4+ T cells from blood, cultured in vitro. The source is a human donor who had recovered from COVID-19.

The genes are TRBV6-1 and TRBJ2-7, with 9 bases aligning to TRBD2. CDR3 size: 14 residues. V was clipped by 6 bases and J by 8 bases; unmatched bases: 11. Germline V gene sequence: CDR1 MNHNS, CDR2 SASEGT. The CDR3, as DNA: TGTGCCAGCAGAGGTCGTGGGACTAGCTTTCAGCAGTACTTC. Its protein is CASRGRGTSFQQYF.

This clonotype was observed a handful of times. The chain employs TRBV7-9 and TRBJ2-2, with TRBD1 identical over 9 bases. V gave up 7 bases and J gave up 3 bases; unmatched junction bases: 12. This CDR3 is built from 17 residues. Germline V gene sequence: CDR1 SEHNR, CDR2 FQNEAQ (reference sequence). The CDR3 reads CASNPFGGDRDTGELFF. The DNA for the CDR3 is TGTGCCAGCAACCCCTTTGGTGGGGACAGGGACACCGGGGAGCTGTTTTTT.

The chain carries TRBV7-9 and TRBJ1-2; no reliable D call. The CDR3 has 13 residues. Germline V gene sequence: CDR1 SEHNR, CDR2 FQNEAQ (reference sequence). Trimming took 8 bases from V and 4 from J, leaving 14 bases between them. Written as DNA, the CDR3 is TGTGCCAGCGTTGGACTGTGGAGCTATGGCTACACCTTC. Its protein product is CASVGLWSYGYTF.

This clonotype has a handful of counts. CDR3 DNA sequence: TGTGCCAGCAGCCCAACTAGCGCCCCTGAGGTGACGCAGTATTTT. This encodes CASSPTSAPEVTQYF. V and J are TRBV6-4 and TRBJ2-3; 7 bases are shared with TRBD2. V shed 6 bases, J shed 9 bases, and the junction held 15 bases outside the gene matches. The CDR3 has 15 amino acids. Germline assignment: CDR1 MRHNA and CDR2 SNTAGT.

This clonotype was picked up a small number of times. V usage is TRBV12-3 or TRBV12-4 and J usage is TRBJ1-1; D remains unclear. The CDR3 runs 13 residues. Trimming stripped 6 bases from V and 8 bases from J, with 16 bases between. In DNA, the CDR3 is TGTGCCAGCAGGGCGGACTCTGTGCTAGAAGCTTTCTTT. Translated: CASRADSVLEAFF.

This clonotype came up a few times. The chain carries TRBV19 and TRBJ1-2; D might be TRBD1 (6 bases). V was cut by 6 bases and J by 7 bases, with 15 bases left in between. The CDR3 runs 13 residues. CDR1 and CDR2 (germline): LNHDA, SQIVND (reference sequence). For the CDR3, the DNA is TGTGCCAGTAGGGGGGGCAGGCTTCTTGGCTACACCTTC. It translates to CASRGGRLLGYTF. Full variable domain (remainder filled in from reference TRBV19 and TRBJ1-2): DGGITQSPKYLFRKEGQNVTLSCEQNLNHDAMYWYRQDPGQGLRLIYYSQIVNDFQKGDIAEGYSVSREKKESFPLTVTSAQKNPTAFYLCASRGGRLLGYTFGSGTRLTVV.

The V call is TRBV19, the J call TRBJ1-2, with 7 bases lining up with TRBD1. Trimming at V came to 6 bases and at J to 3 bases, leaving 7 bases not matched to a gene. CDR1 LNHDA and CDR2 SQIVND come from the germline V gene (reference sequence). This CDR3 comprises 14 residues. As DNA, the CDR3 is TGTGCCAGTAGATCAGGGCAGGGGGACTATGGCTACACCTTC. It specifies CASRSGQGDYGYTF.

A few counts support this clonotype. The CDR3 protein is CASSLAGTNTGELFF. The DNA of the CDR3 is TGTGCCAGCAGCTTGGCGGGAACGAACACCGGGGAGCTGTTTTTT. The chain recombines TRBV11-3 with TRBJ2-2, with D perhaps matching TRBD2 (6 bases). V was clipped by 3 bases and J by 0 bases, with 8 bases between them. The CDR3 covers 15 residues. Germline assignment: CDR1 SGHNT and CDR2 YENEEA.

This clonotype was picked up a small number of times. The V and J genes are TRBV15 and TRBJ1-5; the match to TRBD1 covers 10 bases. Germline CDR1 reads LNHNV; CDR2 reads YYDKDF (reference sequence). The CDR3 contains 14 residues. V lost 8 bases to trimming and J lost 3 bases; unmatched junction nucleotides: 4. The CDR3 nucleotides read TGTGCCACCCGGGACAGGGGATACAATCAGCCCCAGCATTTT. The encoded protein is CATRDRGYNQPQHF.